This is a list of T cell receptor beta chains from one sample in a study of CD8 T cells in ankylosing spondylitis. From the 5' RACE reads, TCRdb called clonotypes with MiXCR, one entry per CDR3 protein. The profile shows 180,000 or so distinct CDR3 sequences, more than 9% of them singletons. Sequencing was performed on blood, either unsorted or a sorted T cell fraction (not recorded which). The receptor source for this set is a male donor with ankylosing spondylitis or in good health (not recorded which). Each CDR3 is given with its conserved first and last residue. Fields, in order: clone size, V gene, J gene, D gene, CDR3 protein, CDR3 DNA. D genes are given only for firm matches. Clone sizes are given selectively: once, few, many, or a class where the clone is expanded.

clone_size: few; v_call: TRBV12-3/TRBV12-4; j_call: TRBJ1-6; d_call: .; cdr3_aa: CASSARGGTNSPLHF; cdr3_nt: TGTGCCAGCAGTGCACGGGGGGGAACGAATTCACCCCTCCACTTT
clone_size: many; v_call: TRBV5-1; j_call: TRBJ2-3; d_call: TRBD2; cdr3_aa: CASNAGGSTDTQYF; cdr3_nt: TGCGCCAGCAACGCGGGGGGGAGCACAGATACGCAGTATTTT
clone_size: many; v_call: TRBV20-1; j_call: TRBJ1-1; d_call: .; cdr3_aa: CSASSGHSGTEAFF; cdr3_nt: TGCAGTGCTTCATCGGGACATTCGGGCACTGAAGCTTTCTTT
clone_size: .; v_call: TRBV7-8; j_call: TRBJ2-4; d_call: .; cdr3_aa: CASSLVGGEAKNIQYF; cdr3_nt: TGTGCCAGCAGCTTAGTTGGGGGAGAAGCCAAAAACATTCAGTACTTC
clone_size: .; v_call: TRBV6-1; j_call: TRBJ2-5; d_call: .; cdr3_aa: CASRPEASGAQYF; cdr3_nt: TGTGCCAGCAGGCCAGAGGCGTCCGGGGCCCAGTACTTC
clone_size: many; v_call: TRBV6-1; j_call: TRBJ2-7; d_call: TRBD2; cdr3_aa: CASSSGSGGYEQYF; cdr3_nt: TGTGCCAGCTCGTCGGGTAGCGGGGGGTACGAGCAGTACTTC
clone_size: few; v_call: TRBV11-2; j_call: TRBJ2-3; d_call: .; cdr3_aa: CASRYPGKRNTDTQYF; cdr3_nt: TGTGCCAGCCGCTACCCGGGGAAACGGAACACAGATACGCAGTATTTT
clone_size: .; v_call: TRBV30; j_call: TRBJ1-5; d_call: .; cdr3_aa: CAWSPGTASNQPQHF; cdr3_nt: TGTGCCTGGAGTCCTGGGACGGCGAGCAATCAGCCCCAGCATTTT
clone_size: .; v_call: TRBV6-1; j_call: TRBJ2-1; d_call: .; cdr3_aa: CASSPMGQINNEQFF; cdr3_nt: TGTGCCAGCTCTCCAATGGGCCAAATCAACAATGAGCAGTTCTTC
clone_size: .; v_call: TRBV30; j_call: TRBJ2-1; d_call: .; cdr3_aa: CAWSEGDDNEQFF; cdr3_nt: TGTGCCTGGAGCGAAGGGGATGACAATGAGCAGTTCTTC
clone_size: few; v_call: TRBV5-1; j_call: TRBJ2-5; d_call: TRBD1; cdr3_aa: CASSRGQGRETQYF; cdr3_nt: TGCGCCAGCAGCCGCGGACAGGGGCGGGAGACCCAGTACTTC
clone_size: many; v_call: TRBV5-1; j_call: TRBJ2-2; d_call: .; cdr3_aa: CASSRDPGTGELFF; cdr3_nt: TGCGCCAGCAGCCGGGACCCGGGCACCGGGGAGCTGTTTTTT
clone_size: few; v_call: TRBV20-1; j_call: TRBJ2-4; d_call: .; cdr3_aa: CSAVDSDVRPQYF; cdr3_nt: TGCAGTGCTGTGGACTCCGACGTAAGGCCTCAGTACTTC
clone_size: many; v_call: TRBV5-1; j_call: TRBJ2-7; d_call: TRBD2; cdr3_aa: CASSSVAGGNYEQYF; cdr3_nt: TGCGCCAGCAGCTCCGTAGCGGGAGGAAACTACGAGCAGTACTTC
clone_size: .; v_call: TRBV20-1; j_call: TRBJ1-6; d_call: .; cdr3_aa: CSARPAYSGQDSPLHF; cdr3_nt: TGCAGTGCTCGCCCTGCGTACTCGGGGCAGGATTCACCCCTCCACTTT
clone_size: .; v_call: TRBV5-1; j_call: TRBJ2-7; d_call: .; cdr3_aa: CASSLGQGSFYEQYF; cdr3_nt: TGCGCCAGCAGCTTGGGTCAGGGGTCTTTCTACGAGCAGTACTTC
clone_size: many; v_call: TRBV3-1; j_call: TRBJ1-5; d_call: .; cdr3_aa: CASSQDVGFQPQHF; cdr3_nt: TGTGCCAGCAGCCAAGACGTGGGTTTTCAGCCCCAGCATTTT
clone_size: many; v_call: TRBV11-2; j_call: TRBJ2-1; d_call: TRBD2; cdr3_aa: CASSLSSGGNEQFF; cdr3_nt: TGTGCCAGCAGCTTATCAAGCGGGGGGAATGAGCAGTTCTTC
clone_size: many; v_call: TRBV7-6; j_call: TRBJ2-3; d_call: .; cdr3_aa: CASSSVSVDTQYF; cdr3_nt: TGTGCCAGCAGCTCGGTTAGCGTAGATACGCAGTATTTT
clone_size: .; v_call: TRBV7-2; j_call: TRBJ2-3; d_call: TRBD2; cdr3_aa: CASSPGGRVADTQYF; cdr3_nt: TGTGCCAGCAGCCCGGGGGGAAGGGTTGCAGATACGCAGTATTTT
clone_size: many; v_call: TRBV6-1; j_call: TRBJ2-6; d_call: .; cdr3_aa: CASKELSGANVLTF; cdr3_nt: TGTGCCAGCAAGGAGCTCTCTGGGGCCAACGTCCTGACTTTC
clone_size: few; v_call: TRBV11-2; j_call: TRBJ2-3; d_call: .; cdr3_aa: CASSKGRGESDTQYF; cdr3_nt: TGTGCCAGCAGTAAGGGACGGGGAGAGTCAGATACGCAGTATTTT
clone_size: many; v_call: TRBV4-1; j_call: TRBJ1-2; d_call: TRBD1; cdr3_aa: CASSQGTGDHYGYTF; cdr3_nt: TGCGCCAGCAGCCAAGGGACAGGGGATCACTATGGCTACACCTTC
clone_size: .; v_call: TRBV20-1; j_call: TRBJ1-2; d_call: .; cdr3_aa: CSARDPLGTLAYGYTF; cdr3_nt: TGCAGTGCTAGAGATCCCCTGGGAACCTTGGCCTATGGCTACACCTTC
clone_size: many; v_call: TRBV9; j_call: TRBJ2-1; d_call: TRBD1; cdr3_aa: CASSVLTGGLAEQFF; cdr3_nt: TGTGCCAGCAGCGTATTGACAGGGGGGCTGGCCGAGCAGTTCTTC
clone_size: few; v_call: TRBV30; j_call: TRBJ1-1; d_call: .; cdr3_aa: CAWTGYRGYGAEAFF; cdr3_nt: TGTGCCTGGACTGGGTATCGGGGATATGGGGCTGAAGCTTTCTTT
clone_size: many; v_call: TRBV12-3/TRBV12-4; j_call: TRBJ2-1; d_call: .; cdr3_aa: CASSFSGGLYNEQFF; cdr3_nt: TGTGCCAGCAGTTTTTCCGGGGGTCTCTACAATGAGCAGTTCTTC
clone_size: few; v_call: TRBV3-1; j_call: TRBJ2-1; d_call: TRBD2; cdr3_aa: CASSQERSLAGDEQFF; cdr3_nt: TGTGCCAGCAGCCAAGAGAGGTCACTAGCGGGCGATGAGCAGTTCTTC
clone_size: few; v_call: TRBV11-2; j_call: TRBJ1-4; d_call: .; cdr3_aa: CASSFGGKIGTNEKLFF; cdr3_nt: TGTGCCAGCAGCTTCGGAGGGAAGATTGGAACTAATGAAAAACTGTTTTTT
clone_size: .; v_call: TRBV6-2/TRBV6-3; j_call: TRBJ2-7; d_call: TRBD2; cdr3_aa: CASSYGDYQVSYEQYF; cdr3_nt: TGTGCCAGCAGTTACGGGGACTATCAAGTCTCCTACGAGCAGTACTTC
clone_size: many; v_call: TRBV12-3/TRBV12-4; j_call: TRBJ2-1; d_call: .; cdr3_aa: CASSFRDLGNEQFF; cdr3_nt: TGTGCCAGCAGTTTCCGGGACCTAGGCAATGAGCAGTTCTTC
clone_size: many; v_call: TRBV29-1; j_call: TRBJ1-4; d_call: .; cdr3_aa: CSALTETNEKLFF; cdr3_nt: TGCAGCGCCCTGACAGAAACTAATGAAAAACTGTTTTTT
clone_size: many; v_call: TRBV12-5; j_call: TRBJ2-3; d_call: TRBD2; cdr3_aa: CASGTRLAGGGDTQYF; cdr3_nt: TGTGCTAGTGGTACTAGACTAGCCGGAGGAGGAGATACGCAGTATTTT